This T cell receptor beta chain emerged from a study of blood T cell repertoires in COVID-19. In the study overall: Whether acute or convalescent, the COVID-19 samples came from the United States, Italy and Spain.

In the authors' methods: Scientists estimated how many nucleated cells there were by amplifying reference gene primers. Profiled with immunoSEQ multiplex PCR; TCRdb holds only in-frame clones, not every one. The V and J calls and clone size were taken over from that table, and D and trimming were inferred from the DNA. The repertoire holds 80,000 to 100,000 clones, with roughly 90% as singletons. Patients of the Seattle cohort, enrolled during active infection, were followed longitudinally. Only one count was recorded for this clone. In germline, CDR1 is MGHRA, CDR2 YSYEKL. V was cut by 2 bases and J by 0 bases, with 8 bases left in between. The CDR3 spans 15 residues.

This chain joins TRBV4-1 and TRBJ2-1; D is undetermined. The receptor was derived from a human donor with COVID-19, enrolled during active disease. The donor label of this sample is uncertain. Sequenced input: peripheral blood. Here the CDR3 DNA reads TGCGCCAGCAGCCAATCGGTTAGCTCCTACAATGAGCAGTTCTTC. Amino acid sequence: CASSQSVSSYNEQFF.